The source of this T cell receptor (beta chain) is a study of T cells in Graves' hyperthyroidism and ophthalmopathy. The V end was cut by 7 bases, the J end by 2 bases, with 11 bases between. The CDR3 loop spans 14 amino acids. Per germline, CDR1 SNHLY and CDR2 FYNNEI. This clonotype was counted many times. The investigators amplified TCR beta CDR3 regions from RNA transcripts. The HTBI set primed first-round TCR CDR3 RT-PCR. Via MiXCR, TCRdb re-called the multiplex PCR reads, giving one row per CDR3 protein. There are hundreds of thousands of distinct CDR3 sequences in the sample; approximately 24% occur only once, and about 10% lies in the top ten.

The source is a woman in her 30s with Graves' ophthalmopathy. The chain joins TRBV2 to TRBJ2-2; maybe TRBD2 (5 bases). The sequencing input was blood. CDR3 bases: TGTGCCAGCAAACTAGAGGAAAACACCGGGGAGCTGTTTTTT. Translating it yields CASKLEENTGELFF.